A selection of T cell receptor beta chains follows, all from one sample in a study of blood T cells in healthy people across ages. TCRdb reanalysed the 5' RACE reads using MiXCR and keeps one entry per CDR3 protein. This table holds about 900,000 distinct CDR3 sequences, about 48% found once. The specimen was blood. The receptors derive from a man between 25 and 39 years old in good health. Each CDR3 is given with its conserved first and last residue. The D gene is left open where the match is weak. Some rows mark clone size as missing; the rest say once, few, many or name a class of expanded clone.

>.|.|TRBJ1-1|TRBV6-6
TGTGCCAGCAGTTACGGGACTCGGAACACTGAAGCTTTCTTT
CASSYGTRNTEAFF
>TRBD1|.|TRBJ1-5|TRBV16
TGTGCCTGCACGACAGGGGTTCAGCCCCAGCATTTT
CACTTGVQPQHF
>TRBD2|many|TRBJ2-1|TRBV20-1
TGCAGTGCTAGATCGGCTAGCGGGGGCCACAATGAGCAGTTCTTC
CSARSASGGHNEQFF
>.|.|TRBJ1-1|TRBV4-1
TGCGCCAGCAGCCAAGATGAGTTGGTTGGGGACCCGGACACTGAAGCTTTCTTT
CASSQDELVGDPDTEAFF
>TRBD2|.|TRBJ2-3|TRBV6-5
TGTGCCAGCAGACTAGCGGGGGCAGCCACAGATACGCAGTATTTT
CASRLAGAATDTQYF
>.|many|TRBJ2-4|TRBV12-3/TRBV12-4
TGTGCCAGCAGTGGGGGAGCCAAAAACATTCAGTACTTC
CASSGGAKNIQYF
>.|few|TRBJ2-7|TRBV10-3
TGTGCCATCACCATCAGGGATGAAGGCGAGCAGTACTTC
CAITIRDEGEQYF
>TRBD2|.|TRBJ2-1|TRBV4-3
TGCGCCAGCAGCCAGACTAGCGGGGGACACTACAATGAGCAGTTCTTC
CASSQTSGGHYNEQFF
>TRBD1|.|TRBJ2-5|TRBV10-3
TGTGCCATCAGTGAGACCGGGACAGGGGGCGAAGGGACCCAGTACTTC
CAISETGTGGEGTQYF
>.|once|TRBJ1-1|TRBV3-1
TGTGCCAGCAGCCAAGGTTCCTACAGGGAGAGCGGCACTGAAGCTTTCTTT
CASSQGSYRESGTEAFF
>.|.|TRBJ1-4|TRBV12-3/TRBV12-4
TGTGCCAGCAGTTTGTCAGAAATTAATGAAAAACTGTTTTTT
CASSLSEINEKLFF
>TRBD2|once|TRBJ2-1|TRBV5-8
TGTGCCAGCAGCTTGGCTTTTAGGGGAGGGAATGAGCAGTTCTTC
CASSLAFRGGNEQFF
>.|.|TRBJ1-2|TRBV12-3/TRBV12-4
TGTGCCAGCTCTATAAAGACAAAAAGTTATGGCTACACCTTC
CASSIKTKSYGYTF
>TRBD2|few|TRBJ2-3|TRBV27
TGTGCCAGCAGTCCGCCGGGACTAGCCGCAGATACGCAGTATTTT
CASSPPGLAADTQYF
>TRBD2|.|TRBJ2-7|TRBV6-2/TRBV6-3
TGTGCCAGCAGTTACTTTCCGCGGGAGAGCTACGAGCAGTACTTC
CASSYFPRESYEQYF
>TRBD1|few|TRBJ1-1|TRBV7-9
TGTGCCAGCAGCGGGACAGGGGGCTATACTGAAGCTTTCTTT
CASSGTGGYTEAFF
>TRBD1|.|TRBJ1-1|TRBV6-5
TGTGCCATCCAGGGGGCTCTGAACACTGAAGCTTTCTTT
CAIQGALNTEAFF
>.|.|TRBJ2-7|TRBV6-2/TRBV6-3
TGTGCCAGCAGCGTGGGGGACACCCGATACGAGCAGTACTTC
CASSVGDTRYEQYF
>TRBD2|.|TRBJ2-1|TRBV6-2/TRBV6-3
TGTGCCAGCAGTTACCACCTAGCGGGGGCGGTGGATGAGCAGTTCTTC
CASSYHLAGAVDEQFF
>.|few|TRBJ1-5|TRBV12-3/TRBV12-4
TGTGCCAGCACATGGGCCCTATATAGCAATCAGCCCCAGCATTTT
CASTWALYSNQPQHF
>.|.|TRBJ2-5|TRBV7-3
TGTGCCAGCAGAAAAGGGGACGGGGGTGAGCAGTACTTC
CASRKGDGGEQYF
>.|.|TRBJ2-1|TRBV6-5
TGTGCCAGCAGGGAAACAAGTTTCAATGAGCAGTTCTTC
CASRETSFNEQFF
>.|.|TRBJ2-3|TRBV18
TGTGCCAGCTCACCCCTTAGCGGAAACACAGATACGCAGTATTTT
CASSPLSGNTDTQYF
>.|.|TRBJ2-3|TRBV29-1
TGCAGCGTGACAGGTGGTAGCACAGATACGCAGTATTTT
CSVTGGSTDTQYF
>TRBD2|few|TRBJ2-7|TRBV5-1
TGCGCCAGCAGCTTGGGACTAGCGGTGGGGGCCTACGAGCAGTACTTC
CASSLGLAVGAYEQYF
>TRBD1|many|TRBJ1-2|TRBV27
TGTGCCAGCAGTTCCTCATTACTTCGCAGGGGGAACTATGGCTACACCTTC
CASSSSLLRRGNYGYTF
>TRBD2|.|TRBJ2-3|TRBV27
TGTGCCAGCAGTTTCCTGCCACTAGCGGGGGACACAAATACGCAGTATTTT
CASSFLPLAGDTNTQYF
>.|few|TRBJ1-1|TRBV29-1
TGCAGCGTTGAGCAGGGGTTAAACACTGAAGCTTTCTTT
CSVEQGLNTEAFF
>TRBD1|.|TRBJ2-1|TRBV5-5
TGTGCCAGCAGCTTCGACAGGGGAATCGGTAATGAGCAGTTCTTC
CASSFDRGIGNEQFF
>.|.|TRBJ1-1|TRBV9
TGTGCCAGCAGCGTAGCTACGGGGAACACTGAAGCTTTCTTT
CASSVATGNTEAFF
>.|.|TRBJ2-7|TRBV6-2/TRBV6-3
TGTGCCAGCAATACCGGGGCGGTGAGCTCCTACGAGCAGTACTTC
CASNTGAVSSYEQYF
>TRBD2|.|TRBJ2-1|TRBV27
TGTGCCAGCAGTTTATTATCGTCTAGCGGGATTCGCGAGCAGTTCTTC
CASSLLSSSGIREQFF
>TRBD1|.|TRBJ2-7|TRBV27
TGTGCCAGCAGTTCCTTTGGACAGGGGGCCTCCTACGAGCAGTACTTC
CASSSFGQGASYEQYF
>TRBD1|few|TRBJ2-5|TRBV7-2
TGTGCCAGCAGCTTACAAACAGGGGCGGGAGAGACCCAGTACTTC
CASSLQTGAGETQYF
>.|few|TRBJ2-5|TRBV7-2
TGTGCCAGCAGCTTCAGGGGGGCGTTCTTAGAACAAGAGACCCAGTACTTC
CASSFRGAFLEQETQYF
>TRBD1|.|TRBJ1-1|TRBV20-1
TGCAGTGCTAGAGAGGACAGGGAATACACTGAAGCTTTCTTT
CSAREDREYTEAFF
>.|few|TRBJ1-1|TRBV19
TGTGCCACCAAGTCTTCGGGACACACTGAAGCTTTCTTT
CATKSSGHTEAFF
>TRBD1|few|TRBJ1-2|TRBV4-1
TGCGCCAGCAGCCAAGTTGGGGACAGAGTGCGGGGCTACACCTTC
CASSQVGDRVRGYTF
>.|.|TRBJ2-1|TRBV10-3
TGTGCCATCAGTGAGACTACCTTCTCTGTTGATGAGCAGTTCTTC
CAISETTFSVDEQFF
>.|.|TRBJ1-1|TRBV6-2/TRBV6-3
TGTGCCAGCAGCGGAGAGAACACTGAAGCTTTCTTT
CASSGENTEAFF